These T cell receptor beta chains were read from a single sample in a study of blood T cell repertoires in COVID-19. TCRdb's table, derived via immunoSEQ multiplex PCR, lists solely in-frame clones and lacks some. The table has about 120,000 clones, 70% to 90% seen once; the top ten hold 3% to 3.5%. The sample was peripheral blood. These receptors were taken from a woman aged 45-65 years with acute or convalescent COVID-19. CDR3s include the opening cysteine and the closing phenylalanine or tryptophan. The order of the fields is V gene, clone size, D gene, J gene, CDR3 protein, CDR3 DNA. D genes are given only for firm matches. For some rows the clone size is stated as once, few or many, or as a class when expanded; others skip it.

>TRBV9|.|TRBD1|TRBJ2-2
CASSALGQPYTGELFF
TGTGCCAGCAGCGCCCTGGGACAGCCTTACACCGGGGAGCTGTTTTTT
>TRBV18|few|TRBD2|TRBJ2-1
CASSPRRPGTSGYNEQFF
TGTGCCAGCTCGCCCAGAAGACCCGGGACTAGCGGGTACAATGAGCAGTTCTTC
>TRBV28|.|TRBD1|TRBJ1-5
CASSLFQGEQPQHF
TGTGCCAGCAGTTTATTTCAGGGGGAACAGCCCCAGCATTTT
>TRBV6-5|.|.|TRBJ2-5
CASSYSWTPSQETQYF
TGTGCCAGCAGTTACTCGTGGACACCCTCTCAAGAGACCCAGTACTTC
>TRBV19|.|TRBD2|TRBJ2-1
CASSILAGVNEYEQFF
TGTGCCAGTAGTATTCTAGCGGGAGTGAATGAATATGAGCAGTTCTTC
>TRBV15|.|.|TRBJ2-7
CATSRGGGSTYEQYF
TGTGCCACCAGCAGAGGTGGAGGGTCTACCTACGAGCAGTACTTC
>TRBV15|.|.|TRBJ1-6
CATSRSQELVHHF
TGTGCCACCAGCAGATCTCAGGAATTGGTTCACCACTTT
>TRBV6-5|.|TRBD1|TRBJ2-2
CASSRRAGGTGELFF
TGTGCCAGCAGCAGACGAGCAGGGGGCACCGGGGAGCTGTTTTTT
>TRBV6-4|once|TRBD2|TRBJ2-1
CATRRTSGINEQFF
TGTGCCACCCGGCGGACTAGCGGGATCAATGAGCAGTTCTTC
>TRBV4-2|.|.|TRBJ2-2
CASSHARGTGELFF
TGTGCCAGCAGCCACGCTAGGGGCACCGGGGAGCTGTTTTTT
>TRBV27|.|.|TRBJ2-7
CASRGSGWDAYEQYF
TGTGCCAGCAGGGGAAGCGGGTGGGATGCCTACGAGCAGTACTTC
>TRBV30|few|TRBD1|TRBJ1-5
CAWSRRVGDSSNQPQHF
TGTGCCTGGAGTCGTAGGGTTGGGGACAGTAGCAATCAGCCCCAGCATTTT
>TRBV19|.|TRBD2|TRBJ2-3
CASSPLAGGPDTQYF
TGTGCCAGTAGCCCTCTAGCGGGAGGGCCAGATACGCAGTATTTT
>TRBV15|.|.|TRBJ1-6
CATSRAPGPGESSPLHF
TGTGCCACCAGCAGAGCCCCCGGCCCGGGAGAGAGTTCACCCCTCCACTTT
>TRBV3-1/TRBV3-2|.|.|TRBJ2-1
CASSQGHTSQFF
TGTGCCAGCAGCCAAGGGCACACTAGCCAGTTCTTC
>TRBV30|.|.|TRBJ2-2
CAWSISGGTGELFF
TGTGCCTGGAGTATTAGCGGAGGCACCGGGGAGCTGTTTTTT
>TRBV6-5|.|TRBD1|TRBJ2-7
CASRSTGGHYEQYF
TGTGCCAGCAGATCCACAGGGGGCCACTACGAGCAGTACTTC
>TRBV5-4|.|.|TRBJ2-3
CASSLALETQYF
TGTGCCAGCAGCTTGGCGCTAGAGACGCAGTATTTT
>TRBV5-1|once|TRBD2|TRBJ2-1
CASSQGLAGVNEQFF
TGCGCCAGCAGCCAAGGACTAGCGGGAGTGAATGAGCAGTTCTTC
>TRBV5-6|many|TRBD1|TRBJ1-3
CASSRTGAGNTIYF
TGTGCCAGCAGCCGGACAGGGGCTGGAAACACCATATATTTT
>TRBV7-9|.|.|TRBJ2-3
CASSSQGTDTQYF
TGTGCCAGCAGCTCTCAGGGTACAGATACGCAGTATTTT
>TRBV5-1|.|TRBD2|TRBJ2-7
CASSATSGPSSYEQYF
TGCGCCAGCAGCGCGACTAGCGGGCCAAGCTCCTACGAGCAGTACTTC
>TRBV19|.|.|TRBJ1-5
CASSLQGKGGNQPQHF
TGTGCCAGTAGTCTCCAGGGGAAGGGGGGCAATCAGCCCCAGCATTTT
>TRBV2|.|.|TRBJ1-2
CASTYDRQAPYGYTF
TGTGCCAGCACGTATGATCGACAGGCCCCCTATGGCTACACCTTC
>TRBV3-1/TRBV3-2|.|.|TRBJ1-6
CASSHGNSPLHF
TGTGCCAGCAGCCACGGGAATTCACCCCTCCACTTT
>TRBV15|.|.|TRBJ2-1
CATSRDWGGVGEQFF
TGTGCCACCAGCAGAGATTGGGGCGGGGTGGGGGAGCAGTTCTTC
>TRBV2|.|.|TRBJ1-4
CASSGFGRREKLFF
TGTGCCAGCAGTGGTTTTGGCCGGCGGGAAAAACTGTTTTTT
>TRBV15|.|.|TRBJ1-2
CATSRDLGSDGYTF
TGTGCCACCAGCAGAGATCTCGGCAGCGATGGCTACACCTTC
>TRBV18|.|.|TRBJ1-3
CASSPVIDRLSGNTIYF
TGTGCCAGCTCACCGGTGATTGACAGGCTCTCTGGAAACACCATATATTTT
>TRBV19|.|TRBD1|TRBJ1-5
CASSIWGQAQPQHF
TGTGCCAGTAGTATTTGGGGACAGGCCCAGCCCCAGCATTTT
>TRBV7-9|.|.|TRBJ2-5
CASSLARETQYF
TGTGCCAGCAGCTTAGCTCGAGAGACCCAGTACTTC
>TRBV18|.|TRBD1|TRBJ2-2
CASSPRTGSSGELFF
TGTGCCAGCTCACCACGGACAGGGAGCAGCGGGGAGCTGTTTTTT
>TRBV4-2|.|TRBD2|TRBJ2-1
CASSQRRGAGGPGNEQFF
TGTGCCAGCAGCCAAAGGAGGGGAGCGGGAGGGCCGGGCAATGAGCAGTTCTTC
>TRBV2|.|.|TRBJ2-7
CASSEVQGGEQYF
TGTGCCAGCAGTGAAGTGCAGGGTGGCGAGCAGTACTTC
>TRBV28|.|TRBD1|TRBJ1-4
CASNLSPGGREKLFF
TGTGCCAGCAACCTCTCCCCAGGGGGCCGGGAAAAACTGTTTTTT
>TRBV7-9|.|TRBD2|TRBJ2-3
CASSGLAGGSDTQYF
TGTGCCAGCAGCGGACTAGCGGGAGGATCAGATACGCAGTATTTT
>TRBV12-3/TRBV12-4|.|.|TRBJ2-7
CASSLNGQYEQYF
TGTGCCAGCAGTTTAAATGGACAGTACGAGCAGTACTTC
>TRBV19|.|.|TRBJ1-1
CATTPGLGAFNTEAFF
TGTGCCACCACGCCAGGGTTAGGGGCTTTCAACACTGAAGCTTTCTTT
>TRBV12-5|.|TRBD2|TRBJ2-3
CASGFSGSGDTQYF
TGTGCTAGTGGTTTTAGCGGGAGTGGGGATACGCAGTATTTT
>TRBV6-5|.|.|TRBJ1-1
CASGVDRRNTEAFF
TGTGCCAGCGGGGTGGACAGAAGGAACACTGAAGCTTTCTTT
>TRBV12-3/TRBV12-4|.|TRBD2|TRBJ2-3
CATRLAGVSTQYF
TGTGCGACTAGACTAGCGGGAGTGAGTACGCAGTATTTT
>TRBV6-5|.|.|TRBJ1-5
CASKEGYSNQPQHF
TGTGCCAGCAAGGAGGGGTATAGCAATCAGCCCCAGCATTTT
>TRBV27|.|TRBD1|TRBJ1-6
CASSPRQGASYSPLHF
TGTGCCAGCAGTCCGCGACAGGGGGCGTCGTATTCACCCCTCCACTTT
>TRBV11-2|.|TRBD1|TRBJ2-7
CASSPRTGGAYEQYF
TGTGCCAGCAGCCCCAGAACAGGGGGCGCCTACGAGCAGTACTTC
>TRBV20-1|once|.|TRBJ2-7
CSAELTYEQYF
TGCAGTGCTGAGCTTACCTACGAGCAGTACTTC
>TRBV29-1|.|.|TRBJ2-3
CSARTAPDTQYF
TGCAGCGCCAGGACAGCCCCAGATACGCAGTATTTT
>TRBV11-2|.|TRBD2|TRBJ2-1
CASSFLAGGHNEQFF
TGTGCCAGCAGCTTCCTAGCGGGAGGGCATAATGAGCAGTTCTTC
>TRBV10-2|.|.|TRBJ2-3
CASHFGTDTQYF
TGCGCCAGCCACTTCGGCACAGATACGCAGTATTTT
>TRBV7-2|.|TRBD1|TRBJ1-6
CASSLGDRVDSPLHF
TGTGCCAGCAGCTTAGGGGACAGGGTAGACTCACCCCTCCACTTT
>TRBV2|.|TRBD2|TRBJ2-5
CASSGLAKRTQYF
TGTGCCAGCAGCGGACTAGCGAAGCGGACCCAGTACTTC
>TRBV4-2|.|TRBD1|TRBJ1-6
CASSQPGTEDSPLHF
TGTGCCAGCAGCCAACCGGGGACAGAAGATTCACCCCTCCACTTT
>TRBV11-2|.|TRBD2|TRBJ2-7
CASSPGLAGVREQYF
TGTGCCAGCAGTCCCGGACTAGCCGGCGTGCGCGAGCAGTACTTC
>TRBV19|.|.|TRBJ2-1
CASRGLLNRGVEQFF
TGTGCCAGTAGGGGACTCCTAAACCGTGGTGTTGAGCAGTTCTTC
>TRBV7-9|.|.|TRBJ1-2
CASSLRDSYGYTF
TGTGCCAGCAGCTTACGGGACTCCTATGGCTACACCTTC